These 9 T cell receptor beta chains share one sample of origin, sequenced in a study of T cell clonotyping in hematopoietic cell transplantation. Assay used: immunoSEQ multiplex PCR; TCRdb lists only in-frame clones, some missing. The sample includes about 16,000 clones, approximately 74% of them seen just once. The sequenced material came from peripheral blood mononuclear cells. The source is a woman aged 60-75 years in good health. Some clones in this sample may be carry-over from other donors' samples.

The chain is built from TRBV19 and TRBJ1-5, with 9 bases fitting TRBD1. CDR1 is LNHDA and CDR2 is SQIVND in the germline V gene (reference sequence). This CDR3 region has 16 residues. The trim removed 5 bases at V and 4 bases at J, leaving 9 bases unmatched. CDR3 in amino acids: CASSSPGQGFNQPQHF. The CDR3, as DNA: TGTGCCAGTAGTTCTCCGGGACAGGGCTTTAATCAGCCCCAGCATTTT.

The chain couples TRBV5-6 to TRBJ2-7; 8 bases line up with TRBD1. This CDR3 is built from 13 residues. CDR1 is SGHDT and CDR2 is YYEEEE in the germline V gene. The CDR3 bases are TGTGCTACGCAAGGCAGGGGGCAGTACGAGCAGTACTTC. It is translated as CATQGRGQYEQYF.

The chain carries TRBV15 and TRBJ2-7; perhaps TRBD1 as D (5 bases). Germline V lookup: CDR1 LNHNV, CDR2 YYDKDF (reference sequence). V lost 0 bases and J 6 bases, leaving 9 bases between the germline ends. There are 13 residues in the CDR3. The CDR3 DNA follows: TGTGCCACCAGCAGAGAAGTACAGGTCGAGCAGTACTTC. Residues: CATSREVQVEQYF. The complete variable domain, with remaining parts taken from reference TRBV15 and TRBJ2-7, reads DAMVIQNPRYQVTQFGKPVTLSCSQTLNHNVMYWYQQKSSQAPKLLFHYYDKDFNNEADTPDNFQSRRPNTSFCFLDIRSPGLGDTAMYLCATSREVQVEQYFGPGTRLTVT.

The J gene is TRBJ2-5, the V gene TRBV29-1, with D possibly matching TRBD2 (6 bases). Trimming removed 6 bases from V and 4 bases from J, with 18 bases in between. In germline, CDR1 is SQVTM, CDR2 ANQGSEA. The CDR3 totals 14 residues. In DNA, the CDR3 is TGCAGCGTGTGGGGGGTTTTGGGTTTAGAGACCCAGTACTTC. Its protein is CSVWGVLGLETQYF.

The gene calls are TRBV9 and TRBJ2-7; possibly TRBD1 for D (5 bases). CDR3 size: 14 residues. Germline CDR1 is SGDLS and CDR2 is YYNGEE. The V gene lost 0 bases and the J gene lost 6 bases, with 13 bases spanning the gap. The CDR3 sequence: CASSVGPGLLEQYF. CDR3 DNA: TGTGCCAGCAGCGTAGGGCCAGGGCTTCTCGAGCAGTACTTC.

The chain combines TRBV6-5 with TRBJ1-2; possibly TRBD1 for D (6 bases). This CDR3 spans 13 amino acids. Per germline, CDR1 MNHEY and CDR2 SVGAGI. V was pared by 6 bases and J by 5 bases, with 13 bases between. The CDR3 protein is CASRQTGVYGYTF. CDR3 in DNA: TGTGCCAGCAGGCAGACAGGCGTATATGGCTACACCTTC.

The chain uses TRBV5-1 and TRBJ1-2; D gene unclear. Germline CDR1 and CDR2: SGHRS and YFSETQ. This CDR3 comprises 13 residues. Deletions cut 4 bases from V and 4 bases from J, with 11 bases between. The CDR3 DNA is TGCGCCAGCAGCGGGCAGGTTTCCTATGGCTACACCTTC. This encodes CASSGQVSYGYTF. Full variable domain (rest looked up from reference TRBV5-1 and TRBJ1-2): KAGVTQTPRYLIKTRGQQVTLSCSPISGHRSVSWYQQTPGQGLQFLFEYFSETQRNKGNFPGRFSGRQFSNSRSEMNVSTLELGDSALYLCASSGQVSYGYTFGSGTRLTVV.

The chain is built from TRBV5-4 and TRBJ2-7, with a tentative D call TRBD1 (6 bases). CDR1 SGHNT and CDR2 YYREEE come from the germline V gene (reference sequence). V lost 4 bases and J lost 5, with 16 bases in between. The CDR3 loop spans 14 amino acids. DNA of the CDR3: TGTGCCAGCAGCGGGCGGTTTGGACAGCACGAGCAGTACTTC. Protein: CASSGRFGQHEQYF.

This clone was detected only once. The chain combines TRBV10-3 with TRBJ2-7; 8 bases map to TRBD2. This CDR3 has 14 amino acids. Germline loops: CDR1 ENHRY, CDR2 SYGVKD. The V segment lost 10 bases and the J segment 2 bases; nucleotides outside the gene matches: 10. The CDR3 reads CATKAGLGTYEQYF. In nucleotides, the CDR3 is TGTGCCACCAAAGCGGGACTAGGGACCTACGAGCAGTACTTC.